These 23 T cell receptor beta chains came from one sample sequenced in a study of T cell changes during pregnancy in multiple sclerosis. The protocol was immunoSEQ multiplex PCR, while the TCRdb copy is restricted to in-frame clones and leaves out a portion. The sample contains around 45,000 clones, more than 80% of which appear only once. The sequencing here drew on CD8+ T cells from peripheral blood mononuclear cells, taken in the second trimester of pregnancy. These receptor sequences come from a female donor with multiple sclerosis, enrolled in a pregnancy study.

The table lists this clone with a count of one. The rearrangement links TRBV14 to TRBJ2-1, with a possible D match to TRBD2 (6 bases). V lost 1 base, J lost 2 bases, and 12 bases lay in between. The CDR3 spans 16 residues. Germline CDR1 reads SGHDN; CDR2 reads FVKESK. The CDR3 loop reads CASSQVIAAPYNEQFF. As DNA, the CDR3 is TGTGCCAGCAGCCAAGTAATAGCGGCTCCCTACAATGAGCAGTTCTTC.

The chain uses TRBV7-9 and TRBJ2-2, with D uncertain. The CDR3 is 14 residues long. V shed 3 bases and J shed 4 bases, with 9 bases lying between them. Germline loops: CDR1 SEHNR, CDR2 FQNEAQ (reference sequence). The CDR3 DNA reads as TGTGCCAGCAGCTTGGGCAGTGGCACCGGGGAGCTGTTTTTT. It is translated as CASSLGSGTGELFF.

This rearrangement joins TRBV5-6 to TRBJ1-1; D not certain. The ends were cut back, 5 bases at V and 1 base at J, with 9 bases in the middle. Germline loops: CDR1 SGHDT, CDR2 YYEEEE. The length of the CDR3 is 13 residues. This CDR3 is CASSMTPNTEAFF. The CDR3 nucleotides read TGTGCCAGCAGTATGACACCGAACACTGAAGCTTTCTTT.

The J gene is TRBJ1-1, the V gene TRBV7-9; TRBD1 might be the D (5 bases). Germline V CDR1 and CDR2: SEHNR, FQNEAQ (reference sequence). The CDR3 totals 15 residues. V dropped 2 bases and J dropped 2 bases, with 12 bases sitting between them. This CDR3 is CASSLQQTVNTEAFF. The CDR3, as DNA: TGTGCCAGCAGCTTACAGCAGACAGTAAACACTGAAGCTTTCTTT.

The chain combines TRBV2 with TRBJ1-1; D might be TRBD1 (5 bases). The germline V and J ends were trimmed by 4 bases and 5 bases, with 11 bases remaining between them. The germline gives CDR1 SNHLY, CDR2 FYNNEI. This CDR3 comprises 13 residues. CDR3 sequence reads: CASSGQGGTEAFF. CDR3 DNA: TGTGCCAGCAGTGGTCAGGGAGGGACTGAAGCTTTCTTT. The variable domain in full, completed from reference TRBV2 and TRBJ1-1, reads EPEVTQTPSHQVTQMGQEVILRCVPISNHLYFYWYRQILGQKVEFLVSFYNNEISEKSEIFDDQFSVERPDGSNFTLKIRSTKLEDSAMYFCASSGQGGTEAFFGQGTRLTVV.

The rearrangement uses TRBV10-1 and TRBJ2-2; 7 bases line up with TRBD2. CDR1 and CDR2 (germline): WNHNN, SYGVQD (reference sequence). The CDR3 covers 15 residues. Trimming cost V 4 bases and J 6 bases; bases outside gene matches: 8. The CDR3 DNA follows: TGCGCCAGCAGTGCCAGGCGGGGGAGGGCCGGGGAGCTGTTTTTT. Its protein is CASSARRGRAGELFF.

The CDR3 DNA reads as TGTGCCAGTAGTAGGGGACTGGCAGAGACCCAGTACTTC. Amino acids: CASSRGLAETQYF. This chain uses TRBV19 with TRBJ2-5; the D gene is possibly TRBD2 (6 bases). V was cut by 4 bases and J by 4 bases, with 10 bases left in between. The CDR3 sequence is 13 residues long. Germline V gene data show CDR1 as LNHDA and CDR2 as SQIVND (reference sequence).

In its sample, this clone was seen once. DNA for the CDR3: TGTGCCAGCAGCGGGGATCGAAAACTGTTTTTT. It codes for CASSGDRKLFF. J is TRBJ1-4 and V is TRBV6-1, with no clear D. The CDR3 totals 11 residues. The germline V gene encodes CDR1 MNHNS and CDR2 SASEGT. V was shortened by 6 bases and J by 10 bases, with 9 bases between the two germline ends.

The chain combines TRBV5-1 with TRBJ2-1, with 7 bases identical to TRBD1. Per germline, CDR1 SGHRS and CDR2 YFSETQ. CDR3 length: 13 residues. Unmatched junction bases numbered 1, after V lost 4 bases and J lost 3 bases. CDR3 nucleotides: TGCGCCAGCAGCACAGGGGTCTACAATGAGCAGTTCTTC. Amino acids: CASSTGVYNEQFF. Full variable domain (missing parts from reference TRBV5-1 and TRBJ2-1): KAGVTQTPRYLIKTRGQQVTLSCSPISGHRSVSWYQQTPGQGLQFLFEYFSETQRNKGNFPGRFSGRQFSNSRSEMNVSTLELGDSALYLCASSTGVYNEQFFGPGTRLTVL.

This clone turned up a few times. The chain carries TRBV5-8 and TRBJ1-5; D call uncertain. With 7 bases removed from V and 7 bases from J, the gap between germline ends came to 12 bases. Germline V CDR1 and CDR2: SGHTS, YDEGEE. This CDR3 spans 12 amino acids. The CDR3 spells CASLAGLQPQHF. The CDR3 DNA reads as TGTGCCAGCCTAGCGGGTTTGCAGCCCCAGCATTTT.

The V and J genes are TRBV19 and TRBJ1-2; TRBD1 is a possible D gene (6 bases). V was shortened by 7 bases and J by 0 bases, with 12 bases between the two germline ends. CDR1 is LNHDA and CDR2 is SQIVND in the germline V gene (reference sequence). CDR3 length: 14 residues. CDR3 in amino acids: CASNDDRSNYGYTF. The CDR3 DNA follows: TGTGCCAGTAACGATGACAGGTCTAACTATGGCTACACCTTC.

V and J are TRBV11-2 and TRBJ1-2; maybe TRBD1 (6 bases). Germline assignment: CDR1 SGHAT and CDR2 FQNNGV. The CDR3 runs to 13 residues. Trimming left V 5 bases short and J 7 bases short, with 14 bases between. This chain's CDR3 is CASSLQGFSGYTF. Written as DNA, the CDR3 is TGTGCCAGCAGCCTACAGGGATTCTCTGGCTACACCTTC.

In this sample, this clone turned up once. The chain joins TRBV6-5 to TRBJ2-5; D might be TRBD1 (7 bases). Per the germline V gene, CDR1 is MNHEY and CDR2 is SVGAGI. The CDR3 contains 14 residues. Deletions cut 2 bases from V and 2 bases from J, with 9 bases between. The CDR3: CASSYQGGQETQYF. The CDR3 bases are TGTGCCAGCAGTTACCAGGGGGGACAAGAGACCCAGTACTTC.

The genes are TRBV11-2 and TRBJ2-7; D is unresolved. This CDR3 has 12 amino acids. Trimming stripped 4 bases from V and 6 bases from J, with 10 bases between. Germline lookup yields CDR1 SGHAT and CDR2 FQNNGV. CDR3 DNA: TGTGCCAGCAGCTCCACTTCTCTCGAGCAGTACTTC. Its protein product is CASSSTSLEQYF.

This clone was found a few times. J is TRBJ2-2 and V is TRBV19; the match to TRBD1 covers 9 bases. The CDR3 runs to 22 residues. V lost 3 bases, J lost 1 base, and 21 bases stayed unmatched. Germline V CDR1 and CDR2: LNHDA, SQIVND (reference sequence). The CDR3 region is CASSMRRGTGGTPLENTGELFF. CDR3 DNA sequence: TGTGCCAGTAGTATGAGGCGAGGAACAGGGGGCACTCCCCTGGAGAACACCGGGGAGCTGTTTTTT.

This chain joins TRBV4-1 and TRBJ1-5; weak D call: TRBD1 (5 bases). The V end lost 0 bases, the J end lost 3 bases, and 12 bases lay between the germline ends. The germline CDR1 and CDR2 sequences are MGHRA and YSYEKL. The CDR3 runs 16 residues. The CDR3 spells CASSQDSQGSNQPQHF. The CDR3 DNA is TGCGCCAGCAGCCAAGATTCTCAGGGTTCCAATCAGCCCCAGCATTTT.

The chain combines TRBV20-1 with TRBJ1-2, with D unclear. The V end was cut by 6 bases, the J end by 11 bases, with 16 bases between. The length of the CDR3 is 11 residues. Germline CDR1 is DFQATT and CDR2 is SNEGSKA (reference sequence). Written as DNA, the CDR3 is TGCAGTGCCAGCCCGGGAGGTCTATACACCTTC. This translates into CSASPGGLYTF.

The rearrangement joins TRBV6-1 to TRBJ2-7; D might be TRBD2 (6 bases). CDR1 is MNHNS and CDR2 is SASEGT in the germline V gene. This CDR3 region has 15 residues. Trimming left V 3 bases short and J 5 bases short, with 17 bases between. For the CDR3, the DNA is TGTGCCAGCAGTGAGGCCCTCGTGGCGGGGCACGAGCAGTACTTC. Translated, it gives CASSEALVAGHEQYF.

The chain couples TRBV6-5 to TRBJ1-6; D is perhaps TRBD1 (5 bases). The V gene lost 7 bases and the J gene lost 6 bases, with 13 bases spanning the gap. The CDR3 loop spans 14 amino acids. The germline V gene has CDR1 MNHEY and CDR2 SVGAGI. CDR3 sequence: CASNSGGVNSPLHF. The CDR3 nucleotides read TGTGCCAGCAATTCGGGAGGGGTTAATTCACCCCTCCACTTT.

CDR3 bases: TGTGCCAGTAGTCCACGGACAGGGAACACTGAAGCTTTCTTT. This codes for CASSPRTGNTEAFF. The chain uses TRBV19 and TRBJ1-1; 7 bases match TRBD1. This CDR3 is built from 14 residues. V trimming: 5 bases; J trimming: 1 base; junction bases outside the gene matches: 4. Germline CDR1 is LNHDA and CDR2 is SQIVND (reference sequence).

The rearrangement uses TRBV4-1 and TRBJ1-2; 7 positions agree with TRBD1. The CDR3 extends over 15 amino acids. The V gene end was trimmed by 1 base and the J gene end by 8 bases; junction bases not matched to a gene: 10. Germline V gene data show CDR1 as MGHRA and CDR2 as YSYEKL. CDR3 DNA: TGCGCCAGCAGCCAAGCACCTACAGGGGTTACAGGCTACACCTTC. Its protein is CASSQAPTGVTGYTF.

This sequence joins TRBV27 and TRBJ2-7; tentative D call: TRBD1 (6 bases). Germline lookup yields CDR1 MNHEY and CDR2 SMNVEV (reference sequence). The CDR3 sequence is 13 residues long. With 2 bases removed from V and 6 bases from J, the gap between germline ends came to 11 bases. This CDR3 reads CASSLRQGIEQYF. In DNA form, the CDR3 reads TGTGCCAGCAGTTTAAGGCAGGGGATCGAGCAGTACTTC.

V usage is TRBV10-3 and J usage is TRBJ2-3; D might be TRBD2 (5 bases). CDR1 is ENHRY, CDR2 SYGVKD, per germline. The CDR3 consists of 16 residues. Between the trimmed V and J ends, which lost 3 bases and 4 bases, there was a span of 17 bases. The CDR3 sequence is CAISDLSGSRPDTQYF. CDR3 sequence (DNA): TGTGCCATCAGTGATCTGTCGGGGTCGCGGCCAGATACGCAGTATTTT.